This T cell receptor (beta chain) was captured by sequencing in a study of blood T cell repertoires in COVID-19. In the study overall: Acute and convalescent COVID-19 specimens originated in the United States, Italy and Spain.

Data came from immunoSEQ multiplex PCR; TCRdb stores just in-frame clones and leaves some out. Here the sample spans roughly 160,000 clones, more than 65% being singletons. Germline V gives CDR1 SGHRS, CDR2 YFSETQ. Unmatched junction bases numbered 7, after V lost 2 bases and J lost 4 bases. This CDR3 is built from 15 residues. Sequenced input: peripheral blood. The clonotype comes from a woman aged 60-75 years with COVID-19, enrolled during active disease. V usage is TRBV5-1 and J usage is TRBJ2-3, with 7 bases fitting TRBD1. CDR3 protein: CASSFAGGRADTQYF. CDR3 bases: TGCGCCAGCAGCTTTGCAGGGGGAAGGGCAGATACGCAGTATTTT. The full variable domain, in which reference TRBV5-1 and TRBJ2-3 provide the parts outside the CDR3, is KAGVTQTPRYLIKTRGQQVTLSCSPISGHRSVSWYQQTPGQGLQFLFEYFSETQRNKGNFPGRFSGRQFSNSRSEMNVSTLELGDSALYLCASSFAGGRADTQYFGPGTRLTVL.